Below, 9 T cell receptor beta chains from the same sample are listed, as sequenced in a study of shared clonotypes between healthy human individuals. Sequencing was performed with immunoSEQ multiplex PCR; in TCRdb, only in-frame clones are kept and a portion is missing. The table has approximately 2.5 million clones, 93% seen once; the top ten hold about 0.34%. Material for sequencing was naive CD4+ T cells from PBMCs. The subset is: CD45RA+ positively selected. The receptor set was obtained from a man aged 18 to 29 in good health. Some clones in this sample may be carry-over from other donors' samples.

The rearrangement joins TRBV5-1 to TRBJ1-4; D unresolved. CDR3 size: 14 residues. Germline assignment: CDR1 SGHRS and CDR2 YFSETQ. The V gene lost 2 bases and the J gene lost 3 bases, with 8 bases spanning the gap. CDR3 coding DNA: TGCGCCAGCAGCTTAGGACGGGCTAATGAAAAACTGTTTTTT. Translating gives CASSLGRANEKLFF.

The V call is TRBV6-1, the J call TRBJ2-3; 11 positions agree with TRBD2. J was trimmed by 5 bases and V by 4 bases; bases with no gene match: 5. The CDR3 totals 15 residues. CDR1 MNHNS and CDR2 SASEGT come from the germline V gene. CDR3 DNA: TGTGCCAGCAGTGTCACTAGCGGGAGCTTAGATACGCAGTATTTT. Translation gives CASSVTSGSLDTQYF.

This chain connects TRBV5-1 to TRBJ2-2, with D perhaps matching TRBD1 (6 bases). The germline V gene encodes CDR1 SGHRS and CDR2 YFSETQ. This CDR3 is built from 15 residues. The V gene lost 4 bases and the J gene lost 4 bases, with 14 bases spanning the gap. The CDR3 nucleotides are TGCGCCAGCAGCCGAATCGAAGGGGGCACCGGGGAGCTGTTTTTT. It yields the protein CASSRIEGGTGELFF.

This chain links TRBV7-2 with TRBJ1-3, with D perhaps TRBD1 (6 bases). V shed 2 bases and J shed 0 bases, with 11 bases lying between them. The CDR3 totals 16 residues. Germline V gives CDR1 SGHTA, CDR2 FQGNSA. CDR3 DNA: TGTGCCAGCAGCTTAAGCAGGGGCCGCTCTGGAAACACCATATATTTT. It encodes CASSLSRGRSGNTIYF.

This clone was counted between two and nine times. This chain links TRBV15 with TRBJ1-1; D possibly corresponds to TRBD1 (6 bases). The CDR3 loop spans 14 amino acids. Trimming stripped 1 base from V and 6 bases from J, with 12 bases between. Germline lookup yields CDR1 LNHNV and CDR2 YYDKDF (reference sequence). In nucleotides, the CDR3 is TGTGCCACCAGCAGAGTGGGGGGGCGCGCTGAAGCTTTCTTT. It encodes CATSRVGGRAEAFF.

This chain uses TRBV15 with TRBJ2-3; D not resolved. Trimming cost V 5 bases and J 5 bases, with 8 bases left between them. This CDR3 comprises 12 residues. Per germline, CDR1 LNHNV and CDR2 YYDKDF (reference sequence). CDR3 DNA: TGTGCCACCAGCTTGAAGGGAGATACGCAGTATTTT. The encoded protein is CATSLKGDTQYF.

Points on this clone: Within the sample, other DNA sequences also encode this same CDR3. This sequence joins TRBV6-5 and TRBJ2-7, with 10 bases lining up with TRBD2. CDR3 length: 14 residues. Germline lookup yields CDR1 MNHEY and CDR2 SVGAGI. V trimming: 7 bases; J trimming: 3 bases; junction bases outside the gene matches: 6. CDR3 sequence reads: CASKGLADNYEQYF. CDR3 DNA sequence: TGTGCCAGCAAAGGACTAGCGGATAACTACGAGCAGTACTTC.

The V and J genes are TRBV7-7 and TRBJ2-2; 7 nucleotides align to TRBD1. Germline V lookup: CDR1 SSHAT, CDR2 FNYEAQ (reference sequence). V was pared by 5 bases and J by 2 bases, with 5 bases of the junction left unmatched. The length of the CDR3 is 15 residues. The DNA of the CDR3 is TGTGCCAGCAGCCCCGGGACAGCCAACACCGGGGAGCTGTTTTTT. Its protein is CASSPGTANTGELFF.

The chain has TRBV7-8 and TRBJ2-4; D is perhaps TRBD1 or TRBD2 (5 bases each). The V gene's germline CDR1 is SGHVS and CDR2 FQNEAQ. The CDR3 consists of 12 residues. The V and J ends lost 5 bases and 5 bases respectively, with 7 bases between them. CDR3 sequence: CASSRGQNIQYF. The CDR3 DNA follows: TGTGCCAGCAGCCGGGGACAAAACATTCAGTACTTC. The variable domain in full, with the rest retrieved from reference TRBV7-8 and TRBJ2-4, is GAGVSQSPRYKVAKRGQDVALRCDPISGHVSLFWYQQALGQGPEFLTYFQNEAQLDKSGLPSDRFFAERPEGSVSTLKIQRTQQEDSAVYLCASSRGQNIQYFGAGTRLSVL.